The 29 T cell receptor beta chains listed next were all sequenced from one sample in a study of blood T cells in healthy people across ages. Through a sample-barcoded 5' primer and a J-beta primer mix, a second PCR was run for 7 to 11 cycles. TCRdb ran MiXCR on the 5' RACE reads and lists one entry per CDR3 protein. The table records 750,000 to 950,000 distinct CDR3 sequences, roughly 25% of them present only once. A further study also used this sample, focusing on T cells of mothers and their children.

The sequenced sample was blood. Every receptor here comes from a boy aged 5-17 years in good health.

This sequence joins TRBV20-1 and TRBJ1-5; 8 nucleotides match TRBD1. V lost 4 bases to trimming and J lost 7 bases; unmatched junction nucleotides: 15. Germline V gene data show CDR1 as DFQATT and CDR2 as SNEGSKA (reference sequence). The CDR3 consists of 16 residues. The CDR3 DNA sequence: TGCAGTGCTACCCGGAGAAGACAGGGGCCGGGGCAGCCCCAGCATTTT. Translation gives CSATRRRQGPGQPQHF.

This clonotype was counted a few times. V usage is TRBV24-1 and J usage is TRBJ2-3, with 13 bases matching TRBD2. CDR1 is KGHDR and CDR2 is SFDVKD in the germline V gene. CDR3 size: 21 residues. The V and J ends lost 2 bases and 0 bases, in that order; junction bases with no gene match: 13. CDR3 nucleotides: TGTGCCACCAGTGATTCGATTCCCGGGACTAGCGGGGAGACTAGCACAGATACGCAGTATTTT. Translated: CATSDSIPGTSGETSTDTQYF.

The chain employs TRBV20-1 and TRBJ2-3, with a tentative D call TRBD2 (5 bases). Germline CDR1 DFQATT, CDR2 SNEGSKA (reference sequence). The CDR3 totals 13 residues. Trimming pared 1 base from V and 6 bases from J, leaving 11 bases between. CDR3 DNA: TGCAGTGCTAGAGGACGGGGTTGGGATACGCAGTATTTT. This gives the protein CSARGRGWDTQYF.

In this sample, this clonotype turned up a few times. V gene TRBV6-5 combines with J gene TRBJ2-2; D is undetermined. Trimming stripped 6 bases from V and 2 bases from J, with 10 bases between. The CDR3 loop spans 14 amino acids. CDR1 is MNHEY, CDR2 SVGAGI, per germline. CDR3 coding DNA: TGTGCCAGCAGCTGGGGTTTTAACACCGGGGAGCTGTTTTTT. It yields the protein CASSWGFNTGELFF.

The rearrangement joins TRBV28 to TRBJ2-2; 10 positions match TRBD2. The CDR3 loop spans 18 amino acids. Germline CDR1 is MDHEN and CDR2 is SYDVKM. With 1 base clipped from V and 1 base from J, the junction kept 6 bases outside the gene matches. The CDR3 DNA sequence: TGTGCCAGCAGTTTATCGCTAGCGGGGGCCCTGAACACCGGGGAGCTGTTTTTT. It is translated as CASSLSLAGALNTGELFF.

Only a few counts were recorded for this clonotype. This chain uses TRBV5-5 with TRBJ1-5, with unresolved D. The CDR3 has 14 residues. Germline assignment: CDR1 SGHKS and CDR2 YYEKEE (reference sequence). Deletions cut 3 bases from V and 4 bases from J, with 11 bases between. The CDR3, as DNA: TGTGCCAGCAGCTGGGGAACTTCGAATCAGCCCCAGCATTTT. This encodes CASSWGTSNQPQHF.

The rearrangement links TRBV7-2 to TRBJ1-1; perhaps TRBD1 as D (5 bases). The CDR3 has 16 residues. With 2 bases removed from V and 0 bases from J, the gap between germline ends came to 13 bases. Germline V CDR1 and CDR2: SGHTA, FQGNSA. CDR3 in amino acids: CASSLKLRGMNTEAFF. The CDR3 DNA sequence: TGTGCCAGCAGCTTAAAGTTGAGGGGAATGAACACTGAAGCTTTCTTT.

Concerning this clonotype itself: The CDR3 does not close with the conserved phenylalanine or tryptophan, likely indicating a read error. V and J are TRBV20-1 and TRBJ2-5, with TRBD1 matching 8 bases. This CDR3 has 14 residues. The junction had 12 bases not matched to a gene; V was cut back by 7 bases and J by 5 bases. Germline V CDR1 and CDR2: DFQATT, SNEGSKA (reference sequence). CDR3 sequence reads: CSERRQGMVETQYL. Here the CDR3 DNA reads TGCAGTGAAAGGAGACAGGGGATGGTGGAGACCCAGTACCTC.

V and J are TRBV11-2 and TRBJ1-6; D unresolved. CDR3 length equals 15 residues. CDR1 and CDR2 (germline): SGHAT, FQNNGV. V lost 0 bases to trimming and J lost 9 bases, with 12 bases between them. CDR3 sequence reads: CASSLDPWEGSPLHF. In DNA, the CDR3 is TGTGCCAGCAGCTTAGATCCGTGGGAAGGTTCACCCCTCCACTTT.

This sequence joins TRBV4-1 and TRBJ2-4; D is unclear. Per germline, CDR1 MGHRA and CDR2 YSYEKL. This CDR3 spans 17 amino acids. Trimming took off 4 bases at V and 0 bases at J, with 16 bases between the two ends. The CDR3 here is CASSPWVGVIAKNIQYF. CDR3 DNA sequence: TGCGCCAGCAGCCCATGGGTAGGCGTAATAGCCAAAAACATTCAGTACTTC.

About this clonotype itself: It is likely a read error, because the conserved phenylalanine at the end of the CDR3 is missing. The genes are TRBV12-3 or TRBV12-4 and TRBJ1-1, with D possibly matching TRBD1 (5 bases). V shed 6 bases and J shed 0 bases, with 14 bases lying between them. This CDR3 contains 15 residues. The CDR3 loop is CASSRDGGMNTEAFS. CDR3 coding DNA: TGTGCCAGCAGCCGAGACGGGGGGATGAACACTGAAGCTTTCTCT.

The chain carries TRBV5-5 and TRBJ2-7; D might be TRBD1 (6 bases). Deletions cut 4 bases from V and 1 base from J, with 12 bases between. The CDR3 is 14 amino acids. Germline CDR1 reads SGHKS; CDR2 reads YYEKEE (reference sequence). The CDR3 here is CASSNSQGSYEQYF. CDR3 nucleotides: TGTGCCAGCAGCAACTCACAGGGATCCTACGAGCAGTACTTC.

The V gene is TRBV20-1, the J gene TRBJ2-4, with 7 bases aligning to TRBD2. This CDR3 is 15 amino acids long. CDR1 and CDR2 (germline): DFQATT, SNEGSKA (reference sequence). The ends lost 0 bases at V and 1 base at J; junction bases unmatched: 3. DNA for the CDR3: TGCAGTGCTAGAGATTGGGGAGGGGCCAAAAACATTCAGTACTTC. Amino acid sequence: CSARDWGGAKNIQYF.

The chain has TRBV7-2 and TRBJ1-2; TRBD1 aligns across 11 bases. From germline, CDR1 is SGHTA and CDR2 FQGNSA. The CDR3 sequence is 14 residues long. V was pared by 2 bases and J by 7 bases, with 3 bases of the junction left unmatched. The CDR3, as DNA: TGTGCCAGCAGCTTATCCGGACAGGGGGCTGGCTACACCTTC. Its translation: CASSLSGQGAGYTF.

The J gene is TRBJ2-7, the V gene TRBV6-5; 14 nucleotides agree with TRBD2. The CDR3 totals 17 residues. The V segment lost 2 bases and the J segment 3 bases; nucleotides outside the gene matches: 6. Per germline, CDR1 MNHEY and CDR2 SVGAGI. CDR3 in DNA: TGTGCCAGCAGTTACCTCGGGACTAGCGGGGGAGGCTACGAGCAGTACTTC. This codes for CASSYLGTSGGGYEQYF.

This clonotype was detected only a few times. The chain employs TRBV27 and TRBJ1-4, with D unclear. This CDR3 is 14 amino acids long. Per germline, CDR1 MNHEY and CDR2 SMNVEV (reference sequence). The V gene lost 0 bases and the J gene lost 8 bases, with 10 bases spanning the gap. The CDR3 nucleotides are TGTGCCAGCAGTTTATCGCCAGTCGGGGAAAAACTGTTTTTT. Translated, it gives CASSLSPVGEKLFF.

V usage is TRBV12-3 or TRBV12-4 and J usage is TRBJ1-1, with a tentative D call TRBD1 (6 bases). Trimming cost V 6 bases and J 5 bases, with 13 bases left between them. This CDR3 is built from 13 residues. CDR3 nucleotides: TGTGCCAGCAGGATCAGGGGTATAACTGAAGCTTTCTTT. The encoded protein is CASRIRGITEAFF.

This chain links TRBV6-6 with TRBJ2-5, with 7 nucleotides matching TRBD2. The J call may be incorrect, as the DNA end agrees better with TRBJ2-7. Germline loops: CDR1 MNHNY, CDR2 SVGAGI (reference sequence). The CDR3 totals 15 residues. The CDR3 is CASSYSRREGDEQYF. The CDR3 DNA follows: TGTGCCAGCAGTTACTCCCGGAGGGAGGGAGACGAGCAGTACTTC.

The V gene is TRBV5-5, the J gene TRBJ1-2; D perhaps matches TRBD1 (5 bases). V dropped 0 bases and J dropped 6 bases, with 9 bases sitting between them. Germline V lookup: CDR1 SGHKS, CDR2 YYEKEE (reference sequence). The CDR3 has 13 residues. The CDR3 nucleotides read TGTGCCAGCAGCTTGGCGGGGACCCATGGCTACACCTTC. Its translation: CASSLAGTHGYTF.

The chain links TRBV14 to TRBJ2-1, with 10 bases fitting TRBD2. The J segment lost 1 base and the V segment lost 0 bases, leaving 12 bases of the junction unmatched. The CDR3 spans 20 residues. Germline-derived CDR1 and CDR2 are SGHDN and FVKESK. CDR3 nucleotide sequence: TGTGCCAGCAGCCAAGATCGGCCTAGCGGGGGTCTTACTTCCTACAATGAGCAGTTCTTC. Translating it yields CASSQDRPSGGLTSYNEQFF.

The chain carries TRBV7-3 and TRBJ2-7, with D hard to call. Germline loops: CDR1 SGHTA, CDR2 FQGTGA. The CDR3 totals 10 residues. Trimming cost V 10 bases and J 5 bases, with 9 bases left between them. The CDR3 DNA reads as TGTGCCAACCGACACAACGAGCAGTACTTC. Residues: CANRHNEQYF.

The chain joins TRBV5-1 to TRBJ1-6; D is undetermined. The CDR3 has 14 amino acids. Germline V gives CDR1 SGHRS, CDR2 YFSETQ. The V gene lost 4 bases and the J gene lost 7 bases, with 12 bases spanning the gap. CDR3 residues: CASSPADKNSPLHF. CDR3 bases: TGCGCCAGCAGCCCTGCGGATAAGAATTCACCCCTCCACTTT.

This clonotype was seen more than once but under ten times. This chain links TRBV20-1 with TRBJ2-4; D call uncertain. V lost 4 bases and J 0 bases, leaving 16 bases between the germline ends. CDR3 length equals 16 residues. Germline V gives CDR1 DFQATT, CDR2 SNEGSKA (reference sequence). The CDR3 nucleotides are TGCAGTGCTAAATCCCTAAGCCCTCTAGCCAAAAACATTCAGTACTTC. Translation: CSAKSLSPLAKNIQYF.

The chain carries TRBV6-5 and TRBJ2-7; D perhaps matches TRBD2 (6 bases). The CDR3 is made up of 17 amino acids. Germline V gene sequence: CDR1 MNHEY, CDR2 SVGAGI. Trimming removed 4 bases at V and 4 bases at J, with 23 bases between. The CDR3: CASSCSIYSVSGYEQYF. In DNA, the CDR3 is TGTGCCAGCAGTTGCTCAATCTATTCAGTAAGCGGGTACGAGCAGTACTTC.

This clonotype was seen more than once but under ten times. The chain employs TRBV9 and TRBJ2-5; 12 bases are a match to TRBD2. V was clipped by 4 bases and J by 6 bases; unmatched bases: 13. The CDR3 totals 17 residues. Germline V gene data show CDR1 as SGDLS and CDR2 as YYNGEE. The CDR3 loop reads CASSQTPTSGGLQTQYF. CDR3 coding DNA: TGTGCCAGCAGCCAAACCCCGACTAGCGGGGGCCTTCAGACCCAGTACTTC.

This chain joins TRBV27 and TRBJ2-7, with TRBD1 identical over 10 bases. The ends lost 5 bases at V and 3 bases at J; junction bases unmatched: 10. Germline CDR1 is MNHEY and CDR2 is SMNVEV (reference sequence). The CDR3 contains 16 residues. The DNA of the CDR3 is TGTGCCAGCAGTCTCAGGTGGACAGGGGGGTACTACGAGCAGTACTTC. Its translation: CASSLRWTGGYYEQYF.

This clonotype turned up a few times. This chain uses TRBV4-1 with TRBJ1-4, with D uncertain. Germline CDR1 MGHRA, CDR2 YSYEKL. CDR3 length equals 14 residues. V lost 0 bases and J lost 8, with 10 bases in between. Here the CDR3 reads CASSQEGRGEKLFF. DNA for the CDR3: TGCGCCAGCAGCCAAGAAGGTAGAGGGGAAAAACTGTTTTTT.

The chain joins TRBV27 to TRBJ2-1; 7 bases line up with TRBD1. The J call may not be correct, given that the DNA end is closer to TRBJ2-7. CDR3 length equals 14 residues. CDR1 MNHEY and CDR2 SMNVEV come from the germline V gene (reference sequence). In nucleotides, the CDR3 is TGTGCCAGCAGTTTCAACAGGGGCTCCTACGAGCAGTACTTC. Protein product: CASSFNRGSYEQYF.

The genes are TRBV12-2 and TRBJ2-2; TRBD1 is taken as the D call from the table, unchecked against the DNA. TRBV12-2 corresponds to a pseudogene. The CDR3 is 16 amino acids. The CDR3 DNA follows: TGTGCAAGTCGCCTCGCGGGGGGGCCCGGAACCGGGGAGCTGTTTTTT. Translated, it gives CASRLAGGPGTGELFF.